These 15 T cell receptor beta chains were sequenced from one sample in a study of T cells after yellow fever vaccination. MiXCR was run by TCRdb on the 5' RACE reads, yielding one entry per CDR3 protein. The sample consists of a few hundred thousand distinct CDR3 sequences, under 5% of them appearing once. Sequencing was performed on PBMCs, taken 5 days after the yellow fever booster vaccination. These receptors were obtained from a young man who received the YFV17D yellow fever vaccine.

This clonotype was seen repeatedly, ten times or more. The chain carries TRBV3-1 and TRBJ2-7; perhaps TRBD1 as D (7 bases). Germline CDR1 and CDR2: LGHDT and YNNKEL (reference sequence). CDR3 length: 15 amino acids. Trimming took 1 base from V and 3 from J, leaving 13 bases between them. For the CDR3, the DNA is TGTGCCAGCAGCCAAGTTTCCAGGGGGGTCTACGAGCAGTACGTC. Residues: CASSQVSRGVYEQYV.

This clonotype has at least ten counts. The chain has TRBV5-1 and TRBJ2-1; D perhaps matches TRBD1 (5 bases). The CDR3 length is 13 residues. Germline-derived CDR1 and CDR2 are SGHRS and YFSETQ. Trimming stripped 0 bases from V and 6 bases from J, with 7 bases between. The CDR3 sequence: CASSLGGRNEQFF. CDR3 bases: TGCGCCAGCAGCTTGGGGGGCCGCAATGAGCAGTTCTTC.

The sample holds one count of this clonotype. This sequence may be a read error, since a much larger clone differs from it by one base. The genes are TRBV5-1 and TRBJ1-1; D is possibly TRBD1 (6 bases). Per the germline V gene, CDR1 is SGHRS and CDR2 is YFSETQ. The CDR3 extends over 13 amino acids. In nucleotides, the CDR3 is TGCGACAGCAGACTACAGGGAAACACTGAAGCTTTCTTT. Encoded protein: CDSRLQGNTEAFF.

This clonotype occurred many times. The V gene is TRBV9, the J gene TRBJ2-7, with a tentative D call TRBD1 (5 bases). CDR1 is SGDLS, CDR2 YYNGEE, per germline. Trimming cost V 0 bases and J 1 base, with 11 bases left between them. This CDR3 is 15 amino acids long. CDR3 region: CASSVDETVSYEQYF. The CDR3 coding sequence is TGTGCCAGCAGCGTAGATGAGACAGTATCCTACGAGCAGTACTTC.

This clonotype occurred many times. In DNA form, the CDR3 reads TGTGCCAGCAGCGTAGACAGGGGCAATGAGCAGTTCTTC. Translated, it gives CASSVDRGNEQFF. V is TRBV7-3 and J is TRBJ2-1; the match to TRBD1 covers 8 bases. The germline gives CDR1 SGHTA, CDR2 FQGTGA. The CDR3 length is 13 residues. J lost 6 bases, V lost 5 bases, and 3 bases had no gene match.

This clonotype was seen more than once but under ten times. This CDR3 is CASSFRQGWTGNTIYF. For the CDR3, the DNA is TGTGCCAGCAGCTTTCGGCAGGGGTGGACTGGAAACACCATATATTTT. V and J are TRBV7-9 and TRBJ1-3, with a possible D match to TRBD1 (6 bases). The V end was cut by 3 bases, the J end by 2 bases, with 14 bases between. Per the germline V gene, CDR1 is SEHNR and CDR2 is FQNEAQ (reference sequence). CDR3 length: 16 amino acids. Variable domain in full (rest from reference TRBV7-9 and TRBJ1-3): DTGVSQNPRHKITKRGQNVTFRCDPISEHNRLYWYRQTLGQGPEFLTYFQNEAQLEKSRLLSDRFSAERPKGSFSTLEIQRTEQGDSAMYLCASSFRQGWTGNTIYFGEGSWLTVV.

This clonotype was counted a few times. The chain couples TRBV4-1 to TRBJ1-1; no clear D. V shed 1 base and J shed 1 base, with 10 bases lying between them. Germline V CDR1 and CDR2: MGHRA, YSYEKL. CDR3 length equals 15 residues. CDR3 loop: CASSQATRGNTEAFF. CDR3 nucleotides: TGCGCCAGCAGCCAAGCTACCCGCGGGAACACTGAAGCTTTCTTT.

This clonotype showed up many times. The chain carries TRBV7-9 and TRBJ2-5, with 7 bases that match TRBD2. Germline-derived CDR1 and CDR2 are SEHNR and FQNEAQ (reference sequence). With V trimmed by 4 bases and J by 3 bases, 2 bases remained unmatched. CDR3 length equals 13 residues. The chain's CDR3 is CASSSSGKETQYF. CDR3 sequence (DNA): TGTGCCAGCAGCTCTAGCGGAAAAGAGACCCAGTACTTC. The whole variable domain, remainder taken from reference TRBV7-9 and TRBJ2-5, is DTGVSQNPRHKITKRGQNVTFRCDPISEHNRLYWYRQTLGQGPEFLTYFQNEAQLEKSRLLSDRFSAERPKGSFSTLEIQRTEQGDSAMYLCASSSSGKETQYFGPGTRLLVL.

This clonotype has just a few counts. V usage is TRBV5-1 and J usage is TRBJ1-2; no clear D gene. The germline V and J ends were trimmed by 3 bases and 0 bases, with 6 bases remaining between them. Germline V gene lookup returns CDR1 SGHRS and CDR2 YFSETQ. This CDR3 comprises 13 residues. The CDR3 spells CASSSESNYGYTF. The CDR3 coding sequence is TGCGCCAGCAGCTCGGAGTCTAACTATGGCTACACCTTC.

This clonotype was seen many times. The J gene is TRBJ2-7, the V gene TRBV28; TRBD1 agrees at 9 bases. V shed 6 bases, J shed 5 bases, and the junction held 11 bases outside the gene matches. Germline loops: CDR1 MDHEN, CDR2 SYDVKM. This CDR3 comprises 15 residues. The CDR3 sequence: CASSPSRDRVNEQYV. The CDR3, as DNA: TGTGCCAGCAGCCCTTCCCGGGACAGGGTCAACGAGCAGTACGTC.

This clonotype was seen many times. V is TRBV29-1 and J is TRBJ2-7, with D possibly matching TRBD1 (6 bases). V gave up 4 bases and J gave up 9 bases, with 13 bases separating them. The CDR3 length is 11 residues. Germline-derived CDR1 and CDR2 are SQVTM and ANQGSEA. In nucleotides, the CDR3 is TGCAGCGTTGCCGGACAGATCGGGCAGTACTTC. It translates to CSVAGQIGQYF.

This clonotype came up many times. The chain joins TRBV5-1 to TRBJ2-1; TRBD2 might be the D (5 bases). The V gene lost 4 bases and the J gene lost 9 bases, with 14 bases spanning the gap. Per the germline V gene, CDR1 is SGHRS and CDR2 is YFSETQ. The CDR3 sequence is 13 residues long. CDR3 loop: CASSTPGEGEQFF. The CDR3 DNA follows: TGCGCCAGCAGCACCCCCGGCGAGGGTGAGCAGTTCTTC.

CDR3 sequence (DNA): TGTGCCAGCAGCTTAGGGTCCCAGGGGTTTCAGCCCCAGCATTTT. This translates into CASSLGSQGFQPQHF. The chain carries TRBV7-8 and TRBJ1-5; a possible D gene is TRBD1 (6 bases). The ends were cut back, 1 base at V and 6 bases at J, with 13 bases in the middle. The germline V gene has CDR1 SGHVS and CDR2 FQNEAQ. The CDR3 covers 15 residues.

The chain combines TRBV4-3 with TRBJ2-4, with 9 positions matching TRBD1. Germline CDR1 and CDR2: LGHNA and YSLEER. The V and J ends lost 3 bases and 1 base, in that order; junction bases with no gene match: 4. This CDR3 region has 16 residues. As DNA, the CDR3 is TGCGCCAGCAGCCAGAACAGGGGGCTTGCCAAAAACATTCAGTACTTC. It specifies CASSQNRGLAKNIQYF.

The rearrangement links TRBV20-1 to TRBJ1-6, with D tentatively TRBD1 (5 bases). CDR1 and CDR2 (germline): DFQATT, SNEGSKA (reference sequence). V shed 7 bases and J shed 5 bases, with 15 bases lying between them. This CDR3 contains 14 residues. The CDR3 DNA follows: TGCAGTGTCATACTCCTCAGGGATAATTCACCCCTCCACTTT. It codes for CSVILLRDNSPLHF.